The 22 T cell receptor beta chains presented below share a single source sample, sequenced in a study of Graves' ophthalmopathy and Graves' hyperthyroidism. RNA transcripts were the template, and TCR beta CDR3 regions were amplified from them. An opening RT-PCR round employed HTBI primers and preceded a second-round multiplex PCR. A single record per CDR3 protein comes from TCRdb applying MiXCR to the multiplex PCR reads. The sample contains 300,000 to 450,000 distinct CDR3 sequences, 17% of which appear only once. The source material was peripheral blood. Receptors originate from an adult woman with stable Graves' hyperthyroidism.

This clonotype was detected ten times or more. The junction and the germline gene differ at one end; a read error may be behind it. The chain joins TRBV28 to TRBJ1-5; possibly TRBD1 for D (6 bases). Germline V gene data show CDR1 as MDHEN and CDR2 as SYDVKM. This CDR3 spans 14 amino acids. CDR3 DNA sequence: TGTGCCAGCATCCCACGGGGGGCGAGTCGTCCCCAGCATTTC. It encodes CASIPRGASRPQHF.

This clonotype was observed at least ten times. V and J are TRBV28 and TRBJ2-7; D is tentatively TRBD1 or TRBD2 (5 bases each). Per the germline V gene, CDR1 is MDHEN and CDR2 is SYDVKM. The CDR3 consists of 14 residues. The V end lost 6 bases, the J end lost 5 bases, and 17 bases lay between the germline ends. The CDR3 DNA sequence: TGTGCCAGCAGGATAGGGCAGGGACGCCACGAGCAGTACTTC. Its protein is CASRIGQGRHEQYF.

With regard to this clonotype: This clone may be a read error of a much larger clone one base away. The chain combines TRBV11-2 with TRBJ2-5; 9 bases are a match to TRBD1. CDR1 is SGHAT and CDR2 is FQNNGV in the germline V gene. The CDR3 consists of 14 residues. This CDR3 is CASSSTTGGETRYF. In nucleotides, the CDR3 is TGTGCCAGCAGCTCTACGACAGGGGGAGAGACCCGGTACTTC.

In regard to this clonotype: This may arise from a read error, as a much more abundant clone is one base away. This CDR3 reads CASRTSEGSHLHF. DNA for the CDR3: TGTGCCAGTCGGACTTCGGAGGGGTCACACCTCCACTTT. The gene calls are TRBV27 and TRBJ1-6, with TRBD1 as a possible D gene (5 bases). The CDR3 is made up of 13 amino acids. The germline V gene encodes CDR1 MNHEY and CDR2 SMNVEV (reference sequence).

This clonotype was picked up many times. V is TRBV19 and J is TRBJ2-5; 14 bases are shared with TRBD2. This CDR3 is 17 amino acids long. V lost 5 bases to trimming and J lost 4 bases; unmatched junction nucleotides: 9. Germline CDR1 is LNHDA and CDR2 is SQIVND (reference sequence). CDR3 sequence reads: CASSPWTSGRSLETQYF. The CDR3 nucleotides are TGTGCCAGTAGTCCCTGGACTAGCGGGAGGTCTTTAGAGACCCAGTACTTC.

This clonotype was counted ten times or more. This sequence may be a read error, since a much larger clone differs from it by one base. V gene TRBV12-3 or TRBV12-4 combines with J gene TRBJ1-1, with D uncertain. CDR3 length: 14 residues. The CDR3 loop is CASSLFREVTEACF. CDR3 DNA: TGTGCCAGCAGTTTGTTCCGGGAGGTGACTGAAGCTTGCTTT.

This clonotype was counted many times. The V gene is TRBV30, the J gene TRBJ1-2; D not certain. Germline values: CDR1 GTSNPN, CDR2 SVGIG (reference sequence). The CDR3 has 13 residues. With 0 bases removed from V and 5 bases from J, the gap between germline ends came to 10 bases. In DNA form, the CDR3 reads TGTGCCTGGAGTGTAATGGAGCCTTATGGCTACACCTTC. Translating gives CAWSVMEPYGYTF.

This clonotype was seen ten or more times. The chain recombines TRBV28 with TRBJ2-5, with unresolved D. Germline values: CDR1 MDHEN, CDR2 SYDVKM. Trimming shortened V by 3 bases and J by 7 bases, and 21 bases separated the two germline ends. This CDR3 contains 16 residues. The CDR3 DNA is TGTGCCAGCAGTTTTGTCGGGCGGCGTAGAGGCGGGACCCAGTACTTC. This gives the protein CASSFVGRRRGGTQYF.

At least ten counts were recorded for this clonotype. V gene TRBV5-1 combines with J gene TRBJ1-2; perhaps TRBD1 as D (6 bases). CDR1 SGHRS and CDR2 YFSETQ come from the germline V gene. V shed 0 bases and J shed 8 bases, with 14 bases lying between them. This CDR3 comprises 14 residues. The CDR3 is CASSLAQGSGGYTF. CDR3 DNA: TGCGCCAGCAGCTTGGCCCAGGGGAGCGGCGGCTACACCTTC. Based on the CDR3 plus reference TRBV5-1 and TRBJ1-2, the full variable domain is KAGVTQTPRYLIKTRGQQVTLSCSPISGHRSVSWYQQTPGQGLQFLFEYFSETQRNKGNFPGRFSGRQFSNSRSEMNVSTLELGDSALYLCASSLAQGSGGYTFGSGTRLTVV.

This clonotype was picked up many times. This sequence joins TRBV7-2 and TRBJ2-5; 9 bases fit TRBD1. The trim removed 6 bases at V and 3 bases at J, leaving 5 bases unmatched. CDR3 length: 14 residues. CDR1 SGHTA and CDR2 FQGNSA come from the germline V gene. The CDR3 DNA reads TGTGCCAGCAGGGGCCGGACAGGGGAAGAGACCCAGTACTTC. Residues: CASRGRTGEETQYF.

Many counts were recorded for this clonotype. The chain is built from TRBV28 and TRBJ1-1; D remains ambiguous. The CDR3 extends over 12 amino acids. The germline gives CDR1 MDHEN, CDR2 SYDVKM. The V gene lost 1 base and the J gene lost 5 bases, with 5 bases spanning the gap. The chain's CDR3 is CASSLLGTEAFF. The CDR3 DNA sequence: TGTGCCAGCAGTTTATTGGGGACTGAAGCTTTCTTT.

This clonotype was seen repeatedly, ten times or more. This chain links TRBV7-6 with TRBJ2-7, with D perhaps TRBD2 (6 bases). The V end was cut by 0 bases, the J end by 3 bases, with 9 bases between. This CDR3 contains 14 residues. Germline loops: CDR1 SGHVS, CDR2 FNYEAQ. CDR3 amino acids: CASSLAPGDYEQYF. In nucleotides, the CDR3 is TGTGCCAGCAGCTTAGCGCCGGGAGACTACGAGCAGTACTTC. The full variable domain, its missing parts supplied by reference TRBV7-6 and TRBJ2-7, is GAGVSQSPRYKVTKRGQDVALRCDPISGHVSLYWYRQALGQGPEFLTYFNYEAQQDKSGLPNDRFSAERPEGSISTLTIQRTEQRDSAMYRCASSLAPGDYEQYFGPGTRLTVT.

This clonotype occurred many times. CDR3 amino acids: CASSYSQNTEAFF. The DNA for the CDR3 is TGTGCCAGCAGTTACTCACAGAACACTGAAGCTTTCTTT. V and J are TRBV6-5 and TRBJ1-1; D is undetermined. This CDR3 contains 13 residues. The V end lost 0 bases, the J end lost 1 base, and 3 bases lay between the germline ends. CDR1 and CDR2 from the germline V gene are MNHEY and SVGAGI.

The rearrangement links TRBV20-1 to TRBJ1-5; D unclear. This CDR3 region has 13 residues. Looked up from germline, CDR1 is DFQATT and CDR2 is SNEGSKA (reference sequence). Trimming shortened V by 4 bases and J by 3 bases, and 10 bases separated the two germline ends. CDR3 sequence (DNA): TGCAGTGCTACGGTACAGCACAATCAGCCCCAGCATTTT. Translated, it gives CSATVQHNQPQHF.

The J gene is TRBJ2-5, the V gene TRBV6-1; D perhaps matches TRBD1 (5 bases). V was shortened by 2 bases and J by 5 bases, with 12 bases between the two germline ends. The CDR3 sequence is 14 residues long. Germline V gene sequence: CDR1 MNHNS, CDR2 SASEGT. CDR3 sequence reads: CASSERAGWETQYF. The CDR3 nucleotides are TGTGCCAGCAGTGAAAGGGCAGGGTGGGAGACCCAGTACTTC.

This clonotype was observed a single time. A read error may be the cause here, since a much bigger clone is one base away. V gene TRBV19 combines with J gene TRBJ2-2; either TRBD1 or TRBD2 may supply D (6 bases each). This CDR3 region has 17 residues. Germline V gives CDR1 LNHDA, CDR2 SQIVND (reference sequence). In DNA form, the CDR3 reads TGTGCCAGTAGTCCTCCCGTAGGGGGGTCGGGCGGCGGGGAGCTGCTTTTT. Residues: CASSPPVGGSGGGELLF.

The V and J genes are TRBV7-4 and TRBJ2-4; D is unclear. The V and J ends lost 0 bases and 5 bases respectively, with 17 bases between them. This CDR3 is built from 17 residues. CDR1 SGHVT and CDR2 SQSDAQ come from the germline V gene. The CDR3 region has the DNA TGTGCCAGCAGCTTAGCGGGCCTTATCCCGTACCAAAACATTCAGTACTTC. Translated: CASSLAGLIPYQNIQYF.

At least ten counts were recorded for this clonotype. The chain couples TRBV19 to TRBJ2-7; TRBD2 is a possible D gene (5 bases). Germline V lookup: CDR1 LNHDA, CDR2 SQIVND (reference sequence). The CDR3 loop spans 15 amino acids. Deletions cut 6 bases from V and 5 bases from J, with 20 bases between. DNA for the CDR3: TGTGCCAGTAGATGGAGGTGTGTGGTCTCTAACGAGCAGTACTTC. Amino acid sequence: CASRWRCVVSNEQYF.

This clonotype was counted at least ten times. The chain has TRBV6-1 and TRBJ2-4, with D tentatively TRBD1 or TRBD2 (5 bases each). Germline V lookup: CDR1 MNHNS, CDR2 SASEGT. This CDR3 region has 15 residues. V was trimmed by 5 bases and J by 6 bases, leaving 17 bases between them. The CDR3 DNA follows: TGTGCCAGCAGTCTTCTATGGGGGAGCATAAACATTCAGTACTTC. It translates to CASSLLWGSINIQYF.

The chain carries TRBV4-1 and TRBJ2-2; 7 bases line up with TRBD1. The ends lost 3 bases at V and 2 bases at J; junction bases unmatched: 3. The CDR3 contains 15 residues. Germline V CDR1 and CDR2: MGHRA, YSYEKL. The CDR3 DNA follows: TGCGCCAGCAGCCAGGGACAGTTTAACACCGGGGAGCTGTTTTTT. It yields the protein CASSQGQFNTGELFF.

This clonotype was detected ten times or more. This chain links TRBV28 with TRBJ1-1; D gene uncertain. Germline V CDR1 and CDR2: MDHEN, SYDVKM. The V end lost 5 bases, the J end lost 1 base, and 11 bases lay between the germline ends. The CDR3 loop spans 14 amino acids. The DNA of the CDR3 is TGTGCCAGCAGTGATTTACGGCCGAACACTGAAGCTTTCTTT. This codes for CASSDLRPNTEAFF.

In regard to this clonotype: A much larger clone lies one base from this, so it may be a read error. Here the CDR3 omits its conserved ending phenylalanine or tryptophan, so a read error is the likely source. V and J are TRBV24-1 and TRBJ2-7, with D unresolved. The CDR3 loop spans 13 amino acids. CDR1 KGHDR and CDR2 SFDVKD come from the germline V gene. The ends were cut back, 3 bases at V and 2 bases at J, with 7 bases in the middle. The DNA of the CDR3 is TGTGCCACCAGTGATACCGACCCCTACGAGCAGTACTAC. Its translation is CATSDTDPYEQYY.